This TCR beta chain was identified during a study of T cells in Graves' hyperthyroidism and ophthalmopathy (dated by TCRdb to 2018 to 2020). With respect to the entire study: Peripheral blood was sampled at the time of initial diagnosis, prior to any treatment. To identify TCR V-J signatures that set the groups apart, the researchers used a discovery cohort of 100 patients, made up of around 40 with Graves' ophthalmopathy and about 59 with stable Graves' hyperthyroidism. The study also compared thyroid tissue and blood T-cell repertoires from more than 5 Graves' hyperthyroidism patients. Following sampling, methimazole starting at 30 mg daily was given to hyperthyroidism patients, and high-dose intravenous methylprednisolone was given to ophthalmopathy patients. The paper describes TCR Vbeta CDR3 sequencing of 135 peripheral blood samples, made up of 40 to 45 ophthalmopathy patients, roughly 75 hyperthyroidism patients and roughly 17 progressor patients. The 80 to 100 discovery patients were randomly divided into training and test sets at a 7:3 ratio. Whether ophthalmopathy could be predicted prospectively was tested in an independent validation cohort made up of some 20 hyperthyroidism patients plus 17 patients who later progressed to ophthalmopathy. Beyond this particular receptor, the publication reports: Most expanded thyroid clonotypes (frequency above 0.001) were also detected in blood, a finding suggesting that blood repertoires may reflect thyroid immune responses. No statistical method was used to fix the sample size in advance, and group allocation was not hidden from the investigators. In validation, the model predicted progression to ophthalmopathy with around 71% sensitivity and less than 75% specificity, a median of around 6.6 months before onset. A model built on a 13 V-J signature distinguished ophthalmopathy from stable hyperthyroidism, reaching around 88% sensitivity and 81% to 83% specificity in cross-validation and 80%/75% in testing.

Comment on this clonotype: Its specific antigen is unknown. No much larger clonotype is one base removed from it; base qualities were not supplied.

In the ophthalmopathy patients, disease was moderately to severely active, with a Clinical Activity Score of 3 or more, a NOSPECS grade of 4 or more, and a duration of less than 3 months. The study excluded patients with uncontrolled infections, other autoimmune diseases, pregnancy or lactation. Clinical symptoms, serum thyroxine and TRAb, thyroid ultrasound, and orbital computed tomography formed the basis for the diagnoses. PBMCs were isolated from 10 ml of fresh peripheral blood by Ficoll-Paque density gradient centrifugation. Trizol reagent was used to extract total RNA, and RNA quality was then checked on an Agilent 2100 Bioanalyzer. The TCR beta CDR3 regions were amplified from the RNA transcripts. The TCR CDR3 was subjected to a first round of RT-PCR using the HTBI primer set and the Qiagen OneStep RT-PCR kit. Libraries were constructed in a second round of multiplex PCR, after which size selection and purification were carried out. The libraries were sequenced on an Illumina HiSeq2000 using paired-end 100 bp reads. In the paper's pipeline: SOAPnuke was used to process the raw data, removing reads that contained adapters or uncalled bases, had a mean Phred below 15, or lacked an exact match to the constant primer or identifier. High-quality paired reads were merged using COPE v1.2.5, and each unique nucleotide sequence was defined as a clonotype. Clonotypes were aligned to IMGT TRBV, TRBD and TRBJ reference segments using MiTCR v1.1. The analysis was restricted to V-J combinations with a frequency above 0.0001, which together covered 98% to 99.2% of the repertoires. The TCS score was defined as F50 (clonal expansion) divided by E x V (chaos), with BLOSUM62-based TCRdist calculated between CDR3 peptides within each V-J. Welch's t-statistics and random forest reduced some 510 V-J features to around 14, which were used in a naive Bayes classifier (R e1071). TCRdb reprocessed the public reads (quality trimming at Q25 with fastp, clone calling with MiXCR) and kept in-frame beta chains. Every CDR3 protein is listed once, alongside the most common genes and DNA of its rows. Clone size and V and J calls follow TCRdb, not the original study. The table for this sample lists almost 350,000 distinct CDR3 sequences; 15% to 20% of them were counted only once. The ten largest clones capture around 16% of the sample.

The CDR3 starts with the cysteine, ends with the phenylalanine, and has 11 residues. The CDR3 DNA has 33 bases and is translated from base 1. Deletion took 3 bases off V and 8 bases off J, with a span of 10 bases between the germline ends. From the germline V gene (reference sequence), CDR1 is DFQATT and CDR2 is SNEGSKA. Sample: blood. This sequence was found in a woman aged 40 to 55 with Graves' ophthalmopathy. This chain is built from TRBV20-1 and TRBJ1-1, with the D gene not confidently named. The CDR3 amino acid sequence is: CSARSVPEAFF. The DNA sequence is given as TGCAGTGCTAGGTCTGTCCCCGAAGCTTTCTTT.